This TCR beta chain appears in the sequencing data of a study of cytomegalovirus exposure and HLA in healthy donors. The PCR contained 60 Vbeta and 13 Jbeta primers. Assay used: immunoSEQ multiplex PCR; TCRdb lists only in-frame clones, some missing. The sample holds some 99,000 clones, 81% seen once. About this clone itself: Its specificity is unknown.

Study observations and caveats: Most TCR sequences showed up rarely, but some public TCRs showed up in many donors. What a later analysis reportedly showed was that an Asian-associated ancestry cluster had fewer N-insertions than the approximately 700-donor mean.

Germline lookup yields CDR1 SGHNT and CDR2 YYREEE (reference sequence). The CDR3 has 14 amino acids. The J segment lost 6 bases and the V segment lost 4 bases, leaving 6 bases of the junction unmatched. Unrecorded immune exposures were likely, despite nominal health at sampling. This receptor was taken from a woman aged 25 to 39 in good health and CMV-seronegative. This sequence joins TRBV5-4 and TRBJ1-5; 8 bases are a match to TRBD1. The sample was PBMCs. The CDR3 bases are TGTGCCAGCAGCGCAGGGGGCGCGGGTCAGCCCCAGCATTTT. This sequence encodes CASSAGGAGQPQHF.